This T cell receptor (beta chain) derives from a study of cytomegalovirus exposure and HLA in healthy donors. Losses at the gene ends were 5 bases for V and 1 base for J; bases not matched to a gene: 9. This CDR3 contains 16 residues. Germline loops: CDR1 KGHSH, CDR2 LQKENI. Produced via immunoSEQ multiplex PCR; TCRdb's table is partial and in-frame only. The table has approximately 160,000 clones, 80% to 85% seen once. The clonotype originates from a man aged 25 to 45 in good health and CMV-seropositive. V and J are TRBV18 and TRBJ1-2; 8 positions match TRBD1. The sequenced sample was PBMCs. The CDR3 loop reads CASSAFVGQGNYGYTF. As DNA, the CDR3 is TGTGCCAGCTCAGCGTTCGTCGGACAGGGTAACTATGGCTACACCTTC.